Listed here are 21 T cell receptor beta chains from one sample, sequenced in a study of long-term antiretroviral therapy in people with HIV. This was the immunoSEQ v3.0 assay at survey level. Using immunoSEQ multiplex PCR, the repertoire was profiled, and TCRdb retains in-frame clones only, with some absent. The table has over 30,000 clones, 95% to 98% seen once. The sequenced sample was unsorted PBMCs, obtained 6.9 years after starting antiretroviral therapy. These receptors came from a man aged 25 to 40 with HIV.

The chain links TRBV29-1 to TRBJ1-1; D unclear. The germline CDR1 and CDR2 sequences are SQVTM and ANQGSEA. This CDR3 contains 13 residues. The V and J ends lost 7 bases and 5 bases respectively, with 17 bases between them. CDR3 nucleotide sequence: TGCAGCGCCCGTGGCAGGATGGGAACTGAAGCTTTCTTT. As protein: CSARGRMGTEAFF.

The chain joins TRBV27 to TRBJ2-5, with D tentatively TRBD1 or TRBD2 (5 bases each). CDR1 is MNHEY, CDR2 SMNVEV, per germline (reference sequence). With 3 bases removed from V and 2 bases from J, the gap between germline ends came to 10 bases. The CDR3 extends over 14 amino acids. This chain's CDR3 is CASSLGVGQETQYF. The CDR3 DNA sequence: TGTGCCAGCAGTTTGGGGGTGGGACAAGAGACCCAGTACTTC.

The rearrangement joins TRBV7-9 to TRBJ2-7; 8 bases agree with TRBD1. Germline V CDR1 and CDR2: SEHNR, FQNEAQ (reference sequence). The CDR3 is made up of 15 amino acids. V was pared by 5 bases and J by 1 base, with 7 bases of the junction left unmatched. The DNA of the CDR3 is TGTGCCAGCAGCGCCCGGACAGGGAAGTCCTACGAGCAGTACTTC. It is translated as CASSARTGKSYEQYF. Together with reference TRBV7-9 and TRBJ2-7, the CDR3 gives the full variable domain: DTGVSQNPRHKITKRGQNVTFRCDPISEHNRLYWYRQTLGQGPEFLTYFQNEAQLEKSRLLSDRFSAERPKGSFSTLEIQRTEQGDSAMYLCASSARTGKSYEQYFGPGTRLTVT.

The chain links TRBV29-1 to TRBJ2-5; 8 bases align to TRBD1. This CDR3 has 12 amino acids. Germline CDR1 and CDR2: SQVTM and ANQGSEA. J lost 5 bases, V lost 3 bases, and 2 bases had no gene match. The CDR3 sequence is CSVEYRGETQYF. The CDR3 DNA is TGCAGCGTTGAGTACAGGGGGGAGACCCAGTACTTC.

This CDR3 is CASTGASTEAFF. CDR3 DNA: TGTGCCAGTACAGGGGCGTCCACTGAAGCTTTCTTT. This chain connects TRBV19 to TRBJ1-1; tentatively, D is TRBD1 (6 bases). This CDR3 contains 12 residues. CDR1 is LNHDA and CDR2 is SQIVND in the germline V gene (reference sequence). V lost 7 bases to trimming and J lost 4 bases, with 10 bases between them.

The rearrangement uses TRBV27 and TRBJ2-3; TRBD2 matches 12 bases. This CDR3 has 15 amino acids. Germline trimming cut 6 bases from V and 11 bases from J; bases unmatched to any gene: 12. In germline, CDR1 is MNHEY, CDR2 SMNVEV (reference sequence). In DNA, the CDR3 is TGTGCCAGCAGGCGGACTAGCGGGACAGGCCCCCGGCAGTATTTT. It encodes CASRRTSGTGPRQYF.

The chain carries TRBV19 and TRBJ2-7; D is perhaps TRBD1 or TRBD2 (6 bases each). The CDR3 sequence is 15 residues long. V gave up 5 bases and J gave up 7 bases, with 21 bases separating them. Germline CDR1 LNHDA, CDR2 SQIVND (reference sequence). CDR3 region: CASSLEGGSGGEQYF. The CDR3 DNA reads as TGTGCCAGTAGTCTGGAGGGGGGTTCCGGAGGGGAGCAGTACTTC.

The chain employs TRBV25-1 and TRBJ1-1, with 7 bases identical to TRBD1. The CDR3 is made up of 15 amino acids. The J segment lost 0 bases and the V segment lost 6 bases, leaving 7 bases of the junction unmatched. Germline V gene sequence: CDR1 MGHDK, CDR2 SYGVNS. DNA for the CDR3: TGTGCCAGCAGCGACCTGGGACAGTTGAACACTGAAGCTTTCTTT. Translating gives CASSDLGQLNTEAFF.

The V and J genes are TRBV6-5 and TRBJ1-5; 11 bases line up with TRBD1. The V gene end was trimmed by 6 bases and the J gene end by 9 bases; junction bases not matched to a gene: 10. Germline values: CDR1 MNHEY, CDR2 SVGAGI. The CDR3 extends over 15 amino acids. The CDR3 DNA sequence: TGTGCCAGCAGCACCGGGACAGGGGGAGGGAGGCCCCAGCATTTT. Translation: CASSTGTGGGRPQHF.

The V call is TRBV5-1, the J call TRBJ2-1; 11 bases fit TRBD2. This CDR3 comprises 15 residues. CDR1 SGHRS and CDR2 YFSETQ come from the germline V gene. V trimming: 6 bases; J trimming: 7 bases; junction bases outside the gene matches: 9. CDR3 sequence reads: CASKPLAGGLNEQFF. The CDR3 nucleotides read TGCGCCAGCAAGCCTTTAGCGGGAGGGCTTAATGAGCAGTTCTTC.

V and J are TRBV11-1 and TRBJ1-5; D is uncertain. Per germline, CDR1 SGHAT and CDR2 FQDESV (reference sequence). V was clipped by 2 bases and J by 9 bases, with 11 bases between them. CDR3 size: 13 residues. The CDR3 reads CASSLLSGSPQHF. The DNA for the CDR3 is TGTGCCAGCAGCTTATTGAGCGGTTCGCCCCAGCATTTT.

This sequence joins TRBV19 and TRBJ1-1; the D gene is possibly TRBD1 (5 bases). From germline, CDR1 is LNHDA and CDR2 SQIVND (reference sequence). The CDR3 spans 14 residues. V was cut by 3 bases and J by 5 bases, with 13 bases left in between. The CDR3, as DNA: TGTGCCAGTAGTATTCTGGGGCAAAGGACTGAAGCTTTCTTT. Translating gives CASSILGQRTEAFF.

The chain links TRBV7-2 to TRBJ2-7; 13 bases match TRBD2. Germline V CDR1 and CDR2: SGHTA, FQGNSA. V dropped 4 bases and J dropped 3; count of bases not matched to a gene: 3. This CDR3 is built from 15 residues. In DNA form, the CDR3 reads TGTGCCAGCAGCTCGGGACTAGCGGGAAACTACGAGCAGTACTTC. Translating gives CASSSGLAGNYEQYF.

The CDR3 nucleotides are TGTGCCAGCAGCAGGAGACAGGGGGGCACTGAAGCTTTCTTT. This sequence encodes CASSRRQGGTEAFF. This sequence joins TRBV2 and TRBJ1-1; TRBD1 aligns across 9 bases. CDR3 length: 14 residues. Germline V gene sequence: CDR1 SNHLY, CDR2 FYNNEI. J gave up 4 bases and V 6 bases, and 6 bases lay outside the gene matches.

The chain has TRBV9 and TRBJ2-7; no clear D gene. The CDR3 extends over 14 amino acids. Germline loops: CDR1 SGDLS, CDR2 YYNGEE. V was pared by 3 bases and J by 5 bases, with 15 bases between. The chain's CDR3 is CASSAPSSGDEQYF. CDR3 DNA: TGTGCCAGCAGCGCACCTAGTAGTGGAGACGAGCAGTACTTC.

The chain links TRBV9 to TRBJ2-5; TRBD1 agrees at 8 bases. This CDR3 region has 18 residues. CDR1 is SGDLS, CDR2 YYNGEE, per germline. V shed 2 bases, J shed 3 bases, and the junction held 15 bases outside the gene matches. This CDR3 reads CASSVTIPGQDFEETQYF. CDR3 in DNA: TGTGCCAGCAGCGTCACTATTCCGGGACAGGATTTTGAAGAGACCCAGTACTTC. Full variable domain (remainder filled in from reference TRBV9 and TRBJ2-5): DSGVTQTPKHLITATGQRVTLRCSPRSGDLSVYWYQQSLDQGLQFLIQYYNGEERAKGNILERFSAQQFPDLHSELNLSSLELGDSALYFCASSVTIPGQDFEETQYFGPGTRLLVL.

The chain couples TRBV4-3 to TRBJ2-3; TRBD2 might be the D (7 bases). This CDR3 contains 17 residues. Trimming pared 0 bases from V and 5 bases from J, leaving 18 bases between. Germline V gene lookup returns CDR1 LGHNA and CDR2 YSLEER. DNA of the CDR3: TGCGCCAGCAGCCAAGACCCGGCGGGGGCCGTTAAAGATACGCAGTATTTT. Protein product: CASSQDPAGAVKDTQYF.

This clone turned up a few times. This chain connects TRBV11-2 to TRBJ2-7; the D gene could be TRBD1 or TRBD2 (5 bases each). This CDR3 has 11 amino acids. V lost 5 bases and J lost 9, with 11 bases in between. Germline CDR1 SGHAT, CDR2 FQNNGV. DNA of the CDR3: TGTGCCAGCAGCCCCGGGACGTGGCAGTACTTC. It encodes CASSPGTWQYF.

The CDR3 coding sequence is TGTGCTAGTGGTTTAAGGCCGTTAAGGGGCCAGTACTTC. Translating it yields CASGLRPLRGQYF. The chain has TRBV12-5 and TRBJ2-5; possible D gene TRBD1, 5 bases. Germline V gene sequence: CDR1 LGHNT, CDR2 FRNRAP. The CDR3 sequence is 13 residues long. V was pared by 3 bases and J by 10 bases, with 15 bases between.

The V gene is TRBV4-2, the J gene TRBJ2-6; D might be TRBD2 (7 bases). V dropped 4 bases and J dropped 3 bases, with 22 bases sitting between them. Germline loops: CDR1 LGHNA, CDR2 YNFKEQ. The CDR3 length is 19 residues. The CDR3 loop is CASSRSAGAGDGGANVLTF. In DNA, the CDR3 is TGTGCCAGCAGCCGGTCGGCGGGAGCAGGGGACGGTGGGGCCAACGTCCTGACTTTC.

This chain uses TRBV28 with TRBJ2-1, with TRBD1 matching 7 bases. After removal of 5 bases from V and 3 bases from J, the junction contained 7 bases not matched to a gene. CDR3 length equals 15 residues. CDR1 MDHEN and CDR2 SYDVKM come from the germline V gene. The CDR3 region has the DNA TGTGCCAGCAGTGCGACAGGGATGAACTACAATGAGCAGTTCTTC. It encodes CASSATGMNYNEQFF.